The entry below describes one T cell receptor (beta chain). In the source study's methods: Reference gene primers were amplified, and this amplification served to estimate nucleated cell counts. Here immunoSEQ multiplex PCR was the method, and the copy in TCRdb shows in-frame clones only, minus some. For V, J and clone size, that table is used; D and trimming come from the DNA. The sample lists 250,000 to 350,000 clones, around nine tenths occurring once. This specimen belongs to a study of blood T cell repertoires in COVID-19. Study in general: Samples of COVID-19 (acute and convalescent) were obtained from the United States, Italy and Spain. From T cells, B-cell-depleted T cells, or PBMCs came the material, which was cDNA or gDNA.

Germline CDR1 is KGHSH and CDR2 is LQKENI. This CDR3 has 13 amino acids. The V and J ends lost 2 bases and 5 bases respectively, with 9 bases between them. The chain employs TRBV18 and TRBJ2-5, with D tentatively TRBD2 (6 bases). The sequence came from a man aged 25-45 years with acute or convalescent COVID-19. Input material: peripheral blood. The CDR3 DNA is TGTGCCAGCTCACCAAGGGCGGGGGAGACCCAGTACTTC. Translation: CASSPRAGETQYF. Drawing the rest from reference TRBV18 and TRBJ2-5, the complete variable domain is NAGVMQNPRHLVRRRGQEARLRCSPMKGHSHVYWYRQLPEEGLKFMVYLQKENIIDESGMPKERFSAEFPKEGPSILRIQQVVRGDSAAYFCASSPRAGETQYFGPGTRLLVL.